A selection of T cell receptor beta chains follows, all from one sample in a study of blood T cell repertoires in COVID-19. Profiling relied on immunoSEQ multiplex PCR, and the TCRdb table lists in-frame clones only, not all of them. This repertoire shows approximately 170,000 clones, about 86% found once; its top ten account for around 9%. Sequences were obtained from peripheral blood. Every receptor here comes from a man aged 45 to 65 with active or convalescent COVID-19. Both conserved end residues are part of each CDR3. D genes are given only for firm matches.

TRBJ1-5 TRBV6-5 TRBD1 CASTAGGYDQPQHF TGTGCCAGCACCGCAGGGGGTTACGATCAGCCCCAGCATTTT
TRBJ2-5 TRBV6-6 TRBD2 CASSTPVAGGLETQYF TGTGCCAGCAGTACCCCGGTAGCGGGGGGTTTGGAGACCCAGTACTTC
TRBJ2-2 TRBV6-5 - CASTINQGSTGELFF TGTGCCAGCACCATAAATCAGGGTAGCACCGGGGAGCTGTTTTTT
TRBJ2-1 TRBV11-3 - CASSSLSYNEQFF TGTGCCAGCAGCTCCCTCTCCTACAATGAGCAGTTCTTC
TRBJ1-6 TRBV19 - CASSSLTSSPLHF TGTGCCAGTAGCTCGCTAACTAGTTCACCCCTCCACTTT
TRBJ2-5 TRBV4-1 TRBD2 CASSQVAGGIETQYF TGCGCCAGCAGCCAAGTAGCGGGAGGCATAGAGACCCAGTACTTC
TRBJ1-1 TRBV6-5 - CATRGGSYGEAFF TGTGCCACACGGGGGGGCTCGTATGGTGAAGCTTTCTTT
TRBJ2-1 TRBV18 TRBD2 CASSPGASGNSYNEQFF TGTGCCAGCTCACCAGGAGCTAGCGGTAACTCCTACAATGAGCAGTTCTTC
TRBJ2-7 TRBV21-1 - CASSKEVSSGIGVYEQYF TGTGCCAGCAGCAAAGAGGTTTCTAGCGGCATTGGTGTCTACGAGCAGTACTTC
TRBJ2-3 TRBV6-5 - CASSYVGADTQYF TGTGCCAGCAGTTACGTGGGGGCGGATACGCAGTATTTT